This is a list of T cell receptor beta chains from one sample in a study of T cell repertoires in cytomegalovirus infection. One entry per CDR3 protein results from TCRdb running MiXCR on the reads. In the table there are under 800,000 distinct CDR3 sequences, roughly 26% of which are singletons. The material sequenced was CD8+ T cells from PBMCs. These receptor sequences come from a human donor in good health (CMV status not recorded). Some clones in this sample may be carry-over from other donors' samples. The CDR3 runs from the conserved cysteine through the conserved F or W. A D gene is named only where the DNA matches it firmly. Only some rows state a clone size, as once, few, many or a class for expanded clones.

once,TRBD2,TRBV5-5,16,TRBJ2-1,CASSGSSGDFYNEQFF,TGTGCCAGCAGCGGTTCTAGCGGGGATTTCTACAATGAGCAGTTCTTC
NA,NA,TRBV4-3,17,TRBJ2-2,CASSHLSAGAGTGELFF,TGCGCCAGCAGCCATTTGAGCGCGGGCGCCGGCACCGGGGAGCTGTTTTTT
few,NA,TRBV28,15,TRBJ1-2,CASSRARGADYGYTF,TGTGCCAGCAGTAGGGCGAGAGGTGCAGACTATGGCTACACCTTC
many,TRBD1,TRBV7-2,13,TRBJ1-2,CASSQGQNYGYTF,TGTGCCAGCAGCCAGGGACAGAACTATGGCTACACCTTC
many,TRBD2,TRBV7-6,17,TRBJ2-3,CASSTRLAGDITDTQYF,TGTGCCAGCAGCACAAGACTAGCGGGGGATATCACAGATACGCAGTATTTT
NA,NA,TRBV5-8,14,TRBJ1-2,CASSHRVMYYGYTF,TGTGCCAGCAGCCACCGGGTTATGTACTATGGCTACACCTTC
many,NA,TRBV7-9,12,TRBJ2-5,CASSPNWETQYF,TGTGCCAGCAGTCCAAACTGGGAGACCCAGTACTTC
many,NA,TRBV6-2/TRBV6-3,17,TRBJ2-1,CASSYPPGASSYNEQFF,TGTGCCAGCAGTTACCCTCCAGGGGCTAGCTCCTACAATGAGCAGTTCTTC
many,TRBD1,TRBV7-2,15,TRBJ2-7,CASSLAHRDRDEQYF,TGTGCCAGCAGCTTAGCGCACAGGGACAGGGACGAGCAGTACTTC
many,TRBD1,TRBV10-3,19,TRBJ1-2,CAISESVVQGAISNYGYTF,TGTGCCATCAGTGAGTCGGTCGTTCAGGGGGCGATTTCCAACTATGGCTACACCTTC
many,TRBD2,TRBV2,14,TRBJ2-1,CASSVLAGHNEQFF,TGTGCCAGCAGTGTGTTAGCGGGCCACAATGAGCAGTTCTTC
many,NA,TRBV12-3/TRBV12-4,13,TRBJ1-1,CASSPTMNTEAFF,TGTGCCAGCAGTCCAACAATGAACACTGAAGCTTTCTTT
NA,NA,TRBV6-6,14,TRBJ2-7,CASSSSGSSYEQYF,TGTGCCAGCAGTTCAAGTGGGAGCTCCTACGAGCAGTACTTC
NA,NA,TRBV12-3/TRBV12-4,15,TRBJ1-5,CASSPLMGANQPQHF,TGTGCCAGCAGCCCTCTAATGGGGGCCAATCAGCCCCAGCATTTT
NA,TRBD2,TRBV27,18,TRBJ2-1,CASSPGTSGGRHYNEQFF,TGTGCCAGCAGTCCCGGGACTAGCGGGGGGCGTCACTACAATGAGCAGTTCTTC
NA,NA,TRBV7-6,15,TRBJ2-5,CASSLAFGAGETQYF,TGTGCCAGCAGCTTAGCTTTTGGGGCTGGCGAGACCCAGTACTTC
many,TRBD2,TRBV7-2,16,TRBJ2-5,CASSLRAGGWRKTQYF,TGTGCCAGCTCTCTCCGGGCGGGGGGTTGGCGGAAGACCCAGTACTTC
NA,NA,TRBV29-1,17,TRBJ2-1,CSVFQGAGGTVGNEQFF,TGCAGCGTTTTTCAGGGGGCGGGGGGCACCGTTGGCAATGAGCAGTTCTTC
NA,TRBD2,TRBV25-1,14,TRBJ2-7,CASSESLAGYEQYF,TGTGCCAGCAGTGAGAGTCTAGCGGGCTACGAGCAGTACTTC
few,NA,TRBV4-1,18,TRBJ2-7,CASSQADLGDRSPYEQYF,TGCGCCAGCAGCCAAGCTGACTTGGGGGACCGCTCTCCCTACGAGCAGTACTTC
many,NA,TRBV7-9,12,TRBJ2-1,CASSLMGREQFF,TGTGCCAGCAGCTTAATGGGTCGTGAGCAGTTCTTC
few,NA,TRBV10-3,12,TRBJ2-5,CAISAVQETQYF,TGTGCCATCAGTGCAGTCCAAGAGACCCAGTACTTC
many,NA,TRBV7-6,16,TRBJ2-2,CASSLDYPEQTGELFF,TGTGCCAGCAGCTTAGATTACCCAGAACAGACCGGGGAGCTGTTTTTT
NA,NA,TRBV10-3,19,TRBJ2-6,CAISERVSRLSSGANVLTF,TGTGCCATCAGTGAGAGAGTCTCACGTCTGAGCTCTGGGGCCAACGTCCTGACTTTC
many,NA,TRBV7-8,14,TRBJ2-3,CASSPQGSTDTQYF,TGTGCCAGCAGCCCCCAGGGGTCCACAGATACGCAGTATTTT
many,NA,TRBV7-2,15,TRBJ2-1,CASSPRSFLSNEQFF,TGTGCCAGCAGCCCGAGGTCCTTTTTATCCAATGAGCAGTTCTTC
NA,NA,TRBV6-5,15,TRBJ2-5,CASSYSSDRGETQYF,TGTGCCAGCAGTTACTCTTCGGATCGAGGGGAGACCCAGTACTTC
NA,TRBD2,TRBV6-2/TRBV6-3,19,TRBJ2-1,CASSGTGLAGGLGYNEQFF,TGTGCCAGCAGCGGGACGGGACTAGCGGGGGGCCTGGGCTACAATGAGCAGTTCTTC
NA,TRBD1,TRBV25-1,19,TRBJ2-1,CASSEWGTGPEVPHNEQFF,TGTGCCAGCAGTGAATGGGGGACAGGTCCCGAGGTCCCCCACAATGAGCAGTTCTTC
NA,NA,TRBV2,14,TRBJ2-3,CAIPGQKRTDTQYF,TGTGCCATTCCCGGGCAGAAGAGAACAGATACGCAGTATTTT
few,NA,TRBV7-2,15,TRBJ1-5,CASSQTGYSNQPQHF,TGTGCCAGCAGCCAGACAGGCTATAGCAATCAGCCCCAGCATTTT
many,NA,TRBV28,13,TRBJ1-1,CASRLLLNTEAFF,TGTGCCAGCAGATTACTGTTGAACACTGAAGCTTTCTTT
many,NA,TRBV7-6,15,TRBJ1-1,CASSPSPTANTEAFF,TGTGCCAGCAGCCCCTCTCCGACAGCCAACACTGAAGCTTTCTTT
few,NA,TRBV20-1,11,TRBJ2-3,CSALPGDTQYF,TGCAGTGCCCTCCCTGGTGATACGCAGTATTTT
NA,NA,TRBV28,17,TRBJ2-5,CTSSFHGTRLLAETQYF,TGTACCAGCAGTTTTCATGGCACTCGACTCCTCGCGGAGACCCAGTACTTC
many,TRBD1,TRBV6-5,16,TRBJ2-1,CASRPTGTGPYNEQFF,TGTGCCAGCAGACCCACCGGGACAGGTCCCTACAATGAGCAGTTCTTC
NA,NA,TRBV20-1,15,TRBJ2-3,CSARDPTSRGDTQYF,TGCAGTGCTAGAGATCCAACTAGCCGGGGAGATACGCAGTATTTT
NA,TRBD1,TRBV4-2,17,TRBJ1-5,CASSQEVGQGIAQPQHF,TGTGCCAGCAGCCAAGAGGTTGGACAGGGCATCGCTCAGCCCCAGCATTTT
few,TRBD1,TRBV5-6,14,TRBJ1-1,CASSFGTGVSEAFF,TGTGCCAGCAGCTTTGGGACAGGGGTCTCTGAAGCTTTCTTT
NA,TRBD1,TRBV20-1,18,TRBJ1-5,CSARAGTALEHSNQPQHF,TGCAGTGCTAGAGCCGGGACAGCCCTTGAACATAGCAATCAGCCCCAGCATTTT
many,TRBD1,TRBV7-9,15,TRBJ2-2,CASSRIPTGAGELFF,TGTGCCAGCAGCCGAATACCGACAGGGGCCGGGGAGCTGTTTTTT
NA,NA,TRBV13,15,TRBJ1-1,CASSPLGEGGDGAFF,TGTGCCAGCAGCCCTTTAGGCGAGGGCGGGGACGGAGCTTTCTTT
NA,NA,TRBV5-1,14,TRBJ2-2,CASSLRRDTGELFF,TGCGCCAGCAGCCTTAGACGGGACACCGGGGAGCTGTTTTTT
few,NA,TRBV7-3,14,TRBJ2-1,CASSFAGAYNEQFF,TGTGCCAGCAGCTTCGCAGGGGCCTACAATGAGCAGTTCTTC
few,NA,TRBV10-3,12,TRBJ2-7,CAIRSGPYEQYF,TGTGCCATCAGGTCGGGACCCTACGAGCAGTACTTC
few,NA,TRBV4-2,14,TRBJ1-1,CASSQVARNTEAFF,TGTGCCAGCAGCCAAGTGGCCCGGAACACTGAAGCTTTCTTT
NA,NA,TRBV7-8,12,TRBJ2-7,CVSSPAGYEQYF,TGTGTCAGCAGCCCAGCGGGTTACGAGCAGTACTTC
many,TRBD1,TRBV4-1,13,TRBJ1-1,CASSQRGRTEAFF,TGCGCCAGCAGCCAAAGGGGGCGGACTGAAGCTTTCTTT